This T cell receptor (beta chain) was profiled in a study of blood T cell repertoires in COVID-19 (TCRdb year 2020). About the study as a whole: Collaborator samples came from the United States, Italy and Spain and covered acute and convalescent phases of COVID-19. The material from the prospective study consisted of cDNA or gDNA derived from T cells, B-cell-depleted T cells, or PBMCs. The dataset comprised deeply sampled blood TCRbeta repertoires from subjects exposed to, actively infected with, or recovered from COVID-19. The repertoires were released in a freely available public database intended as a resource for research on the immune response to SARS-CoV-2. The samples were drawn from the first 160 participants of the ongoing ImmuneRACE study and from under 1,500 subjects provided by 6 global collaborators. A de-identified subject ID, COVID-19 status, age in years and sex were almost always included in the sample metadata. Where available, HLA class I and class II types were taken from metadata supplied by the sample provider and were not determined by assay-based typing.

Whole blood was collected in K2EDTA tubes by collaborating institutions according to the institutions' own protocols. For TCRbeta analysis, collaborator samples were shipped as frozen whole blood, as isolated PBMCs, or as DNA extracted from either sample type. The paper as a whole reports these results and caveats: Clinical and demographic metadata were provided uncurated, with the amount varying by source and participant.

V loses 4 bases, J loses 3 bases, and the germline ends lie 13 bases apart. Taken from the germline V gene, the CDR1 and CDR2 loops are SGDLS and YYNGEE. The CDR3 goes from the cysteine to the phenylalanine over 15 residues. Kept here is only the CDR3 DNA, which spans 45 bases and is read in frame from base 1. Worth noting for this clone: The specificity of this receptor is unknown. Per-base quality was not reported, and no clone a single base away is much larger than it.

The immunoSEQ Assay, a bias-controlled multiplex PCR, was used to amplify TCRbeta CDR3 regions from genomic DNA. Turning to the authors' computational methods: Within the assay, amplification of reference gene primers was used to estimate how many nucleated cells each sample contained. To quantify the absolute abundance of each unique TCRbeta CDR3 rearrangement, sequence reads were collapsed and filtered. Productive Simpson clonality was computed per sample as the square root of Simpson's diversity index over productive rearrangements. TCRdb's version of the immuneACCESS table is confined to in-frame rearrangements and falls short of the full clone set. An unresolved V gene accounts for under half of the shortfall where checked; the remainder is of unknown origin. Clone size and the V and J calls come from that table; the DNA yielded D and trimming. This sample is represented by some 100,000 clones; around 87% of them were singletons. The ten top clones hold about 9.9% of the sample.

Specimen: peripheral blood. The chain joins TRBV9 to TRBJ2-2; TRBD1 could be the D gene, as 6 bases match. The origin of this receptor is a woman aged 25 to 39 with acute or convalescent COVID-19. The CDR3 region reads CASSPRTAYTGELFF. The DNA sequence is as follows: TGTGCCAGCAGCCCCCGGACAGCTTACACCGGGGAGCTGTTTTTT.